This TCR beta chain was sequenced for a study of blood T cell repertoires in COVID-19. Under the authors' procedure: Estimates of nucleated cell counts were drawn from the amplification of reference gene primers. Using immunoSEQ multiplex PCR, the repertoire was profiled, and TCRdb retains in-frame clones only, with some absent. That table gives V, J and clone size, and the DNA gave D and trimming. The sample has some 130,000 clones, roughly 84% seen once. This CDR3 has 13 amino acids. The V gene lost 2 bases and the J gene lost 7 bases, with 11 bases spanning the gap. Germline V lookup: CDR1 MNHEY, CDR2 SVGEGT.

This TCR was recovered from a human donor in a cohort sampled during active COVID-19. V is TRBV6-2 or TRBV6-3 and J is TRBJ1-2; D is perhaps TRBD1 (6 bases). Sequenced input: peripheral blood. In nucleotides, the CDR3 is TGTGCCAGCAGTTACGACAGGACCCGTGGCTACACCTTC. Residues: CASSYDRTRGYTF.